This T cell receptor (beta chain) appears in the sequencing data of a study of technical replicates of blood from a few donors. CDR1 SGHAT and CDR2 FQDESV come from the germline V gene (reference sequence). The CDR3 has 16 amino acids. With 6 bases removed from V and 8 bases from J, the gap between germline ends came to 23 bases. Clones were read by immunoSEQ multiplex PCR, and TCRdb kept only the in-frame ones, dropping some. This table has 75,000 to 90,000 clones, more than 80% appearing once. The TCR comes from a human donor in good health. The sample taken for sequencing was T cells isolated from PBMCs. J is TRBJ2-1 and V is TRBV11-1; perhaps TRBD2 as D (7 bases). The CDR3 loop reads CASSLKVRGGAYEQFF. The CDR3, as DNA: TGTGCCAGCAGTTTAAAGGTTAGGGGGGGGGCCTATGAGCAGTTCTTC.